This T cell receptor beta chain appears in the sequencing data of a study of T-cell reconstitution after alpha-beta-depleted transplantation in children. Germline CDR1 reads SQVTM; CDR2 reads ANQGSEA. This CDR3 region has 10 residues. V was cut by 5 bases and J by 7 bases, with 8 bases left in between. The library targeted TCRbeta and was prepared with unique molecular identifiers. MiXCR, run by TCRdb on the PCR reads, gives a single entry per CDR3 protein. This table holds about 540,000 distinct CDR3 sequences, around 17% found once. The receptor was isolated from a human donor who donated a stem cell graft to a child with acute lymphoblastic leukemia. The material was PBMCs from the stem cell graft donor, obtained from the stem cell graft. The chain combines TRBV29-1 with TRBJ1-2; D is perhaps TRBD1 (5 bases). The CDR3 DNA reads TGCAGCGTTCCCGGGACTGGCTACACCTTC. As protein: CSVPGTGYTF.